This entry describes one T cell receptor (beta chain). Antigen specificity is unknown. V lost 5 bases to trimming and J lost 16 bases; unmatched junction nucleotides: 11. Per germline, CDR1 PRHDT and CDR2 FYEKMQ (reference sequence). The CDR3 has 13 residues. The data originate from a study of T cells in Graves' hyperthyroidism and ophthalmopathy. Study-wide points: The majority of expanded thyroid clonotypes above 0.001 also appeared in blood.

From RNA transcripts, TCR beta CDR3 regions were amplified. With the HTBI primer set, the TCR CDR3 went through a first round of RT-PCR. TCRdb reanalysed the multiplex PCR reads using MiXCR and keeps one entry per CDR3 protein. This sample yields 340,000 or so distinct CDR3 sequences, of which about 18% are seen a single time; approximately 54% belongs to the top ten. Participants, patients aged 18 to 65, had newly diagnosed hyperthyroidism with a duration under 2 months. The TCR comes from a woman between 50 and 59 years old with Graves' hyperthyroidism. The specimen was blood. This chain uses TRBV13 with TRBJ2-4; 10 bases map to TRBD1. The CDR3 nucleotides are TGTGCCAGCAGCCCGGACCGGGACAGGGGAGTTTACTTC. This encodes CASSPDRDRGVYF.